What follows describes a single T cell receptor beta chain. Its antigen is unknown. Qualities for individual bases were not recorded, and no much larger clone is one base off. The library was obtained by the immunoSEQ multiplex PCR assay. The paper's data handling went like this. A statistical classification framework was built to diagnose cytomegalovirus status from the catalog of TCR beta chain sequences. The immuneACCESS repertoire file appears here via TCRdb, limited to in-frame rearrangements. These files lack a portion of the clones; in checked studies, under half of the deficit traces to unresolved V genes, and the cause of the others is not known. V, J and clone size derive from that table, while D and trimming were established from the DNA sequence. The sample table records about 65,000 clones; over 85% of these occur just once. The ten largest clones take up about 4.2% of the sample. These data are taken from a study of cytomegalovirus exposure and HLA in healthy donors listed by TCRdb under 2017. Describing the broader study: A later analysis indicated that the 95 to 150 validation repertoires were generated on the platform also employed for the approximately 700 repertoires of the first cohort. To predict cytomegalovirus infection status, the study combined high-throughput TCR immunosequencing, statistical association of individual TCRs with disease status, and machine learning. The aim of the study was to test whether cataloging public T cell receptors could identify signatures of past pathogen exposure. A separate validation cohort of approximately 130 different subjects was used in addition to the approximately 670-subject first cohort.

V is shortened by 7 bases, J by 2 bases, and the region joining them spans 12 bases. From cysteine to phenylalanine, the CDR3 is 14 amino acids long. Just the 42-base CDR3 DNA is kept, in frame starting at base 1. For CDR1 and CDR2, the germline V gene (reference sequence) lists PRHDT and FYEKMQ. General conclusions and limits of the study: The validation cohort had no HLA typing available for a later analysis, so co-occurrence within that cohort was assessed over all 120 or so repertoires. While some public TCRs were present in many individuals, most TCR sequences turned up only very rarely across donors. The study listed 150 to 200 TCR beta chains as associated with cytomegalovirus. According to the authors, the approach could potentially be generalized to other disease states and immunological phenotypes. In vitro tests confirmed that three of the cytomegalovirus-associated TCR beta chains recognize cytomegalovirus antigens. A later analysis found that TCRs clustered in the first cohort also tended to co-occur in the 130 or so validation repertoires, with approximately 94% of cluster scores above 0. The classifier was reported to diagnose cytomegalovirus status with high specificity and sensitivity in both the original and validation cohorts.

Separate from the approximately 700-subject first cohort, the validation cohort of 90 to 150 subjects was the group to which the donors belonged. The sequence joins TRBV13 to TRBJ1-3; the D segment could be TRBD1, given 6 matching bases. The material sequenced was PBMCs. This TCR derives from a young man in good health and CMV-seropositive. This receptor has the CDR3 CASNQQGPGNTIYF. The nucleotide sequence is TGTGCCAGCAACCAACAGGGCCCTGGAAACACCATATATTTT.